These 16 T cell receptor beta chains came from one sample sequenced in a study of blood T cell repertoires in COVID-19. Profiling relied on immunoSEQ multiplex PCR, and the TCRdb table lists in-frame clones only, not all of them. The sample lists tens of thousands of clones, about 88% occurring once. Sequenced sample: peripheral blood. Receptors originate from a man in his fifties or sixties with active COVID-19.

The CDR3 sequence is CASSLGGQGVSGNTIYF. The CDR3 DNA follows: TGTGCCAGCAGCTTAGGGGGACAGGGAGTCTCTGGAAACACCATATATTTT. The chain uses TRBV7-2 and TRBJ1-3; 9 bases match TRBD1. CDR3 length: 17 residues. J lost 0 bases, V lost 1 base, and 4 bases had no gene match. Germline CDR1 SGHTA, CDR2 FQGNSA.

The V and J genes are TRBV7-9 and TRBJ2-4; tentative D call: TRBD1 (6 bases). Trimming took 2 bases from V and 7 from J, leaving 18 bases between them. The CDR3 loop spans 16 amino acids. The germline CDR1 and CDR2 sequences are SEHNR and FQNEAQ (reference sequence). For the CDR3, the DNA is TGTGCCAGCAGCTTATCCCTCTCCACAGGGACGAACATTCAGTACTTC. Protein: CASSLSLSTGTNIQYF.

This sequence joins TRBV6-5 and TRBJ2-1, with 8 bases fitting TRBD2. Germline CDR1 MNHEY, CDR2 SVGAGI. The junction had 11 bases not matched to a gene; V was cut back by 3 bases and J by 7 bases. The CDR3 length is 16 residues. As DNA, the CDR3 is TGTGCCAGCAGTTATTATCGGACGGGGGGGCTAAATGAGCAGTTCTTC. Its protein is CASSYYRTGGLNEQFF.

The rearrangement uses TRBV12-3 or TRBV12-4 and TRBJ2-3; 8 positions match TRBD2. V shed 6 bases and J 11 bases; nucleotides not matched to a gene: 4. This CDR3 region has 11 residues. CDR3 amino acids: CASSNGGVQYF. The CDR3, as DNA: TGTGCCAGCAGCAACGGGGGGGTGCAGTATTTT.

V usage is TRBV4-1 and J usage is TRBJ1-6; 7 bases map to TRBD1. V was clipped by 1 base and J by 11 bases; unmatched bases: 8. This CDR3 is built from 15 residues. Germline V gene sequence: CDR1 MGHRA, CDR2 YSYEKL. CDR3 DNA: TGCGCCAGCAGCCAAGGTCGGTCTCAGGGGGCACCCCTCCACTTT. Translation: CASSQGRSQGAPLHF.

The chain has TRBV29-1 and TRBJ2-5; D possibly corresponds to TRBD1 (6 bases). The V gene's germline CDR1 is SQVTM and CDR2 ANQGSEA. CDR3 length: 15 amino acids. Trimming took 5 bases from V and 2 from J, leaving 18 bases between them. For the CDR3, the DNA is TGCAGCGTTTTCTTGCAGGGGAGAGGGCAAGAGACCCAGTACTTC. This codes for CSVFLQGRGQETQYF.

This rearrangement joins TRBV5-4 to TRBJ2-3, with D maybe TRBD1 (5 bases). V dropped 3 bases and J dropped 1 base, with 15 bases sitting between them. Looked up from germline, CDR1 is SGHNT and CDR2 is YYREEE (reference sequence). The length of the CDR3 is 16 residues. Here the CDR3 reads CASSWANNRRTDTQYF. The CDR3 DNA reads as TGTGCCAGCAGCTGGGCGAACAACAGGCGCACAGATACGCAGTATTTT.

The chain combines TRBV6-5 with TRBJ2-5; 11 nucleotides align to TRBD2. Germline V gives CDR1 MNHEY, CDR2 SVGAGI. Losses at the gene ends were 10 bases for V and 2 bases for J; bases not matched to a gene: 9. The CDR3 has 15 residues. This CDR3 reads CATKTSGALQETQYF. The CDR3 DNA follows: TGTGCCACCAAGACTAGCGGGGCTCTTCAAGAGACCCAGTACTTC.

The chain joins TRBV5-1 to TRBJ1-1; D might be TRBD1 (5 bases). The CDR3 length is 15 residues. CDR1 is SGHRS, CDR2 YFSETQ, per germline. Trimming stripped 0 bases from V and 7 bases from J, with 16 bases between. CDR3 amino acids: CASSLGGSRGDEAFF. In DNA form, the CDR3 reads TGCGCCAGCAGCTTGGGGGGCTCTAGGGGTGATGAAGCTTTCTTT.

V is TRBV6-2 or TRBV6-3 and J is TRBJ1-6; tentatively, D is TRBD1 (5 bases). The germline V gene has CDR1 MNHEY and CDR2 SVGEGT. Between the trimmed V and J ends, which lost 0 bases and 11 bases, there was a span of 11 bases. The CDR3 contains 14 residues. This CDR3 is CASSYSNQGTPLHF. CDR3 in DNA: TGTGCCAGCAGTTACTCCAACCAGGGTACACCCCTCCACTTT.

The rearrangement joins TRBV4-3 to TRBJ1-3; D is unclear. This CDR3 has 13 residues. The V gene lost 1 base and the J gene lost 4 bases, with 5 bases spanning the gap. Looked up from germline, CDR1 is LGHNA and CDR2 is YSLEER. The CDR3 DNA follows: TGCGCCAGCAGCCAAGTCTCCGGAAACACCATATATTTT. Its translation: CASSQVSGNTIYF.

The chain combines TRBV7-2 with TRBJ2-2, with a weak D call TRBD2 (7 bases). Trimming removed 5 bases from V and 4 bases from J, with 20 bases in between. CDR3 length: 17 residues. CDR1 SGHTA and CDR2 FQGNSA come from the germline V gene. This chain's CDR3 is CASSPRLRGHGTGELFF. The CDR3 nucleotides are TGTGCCAGCAGCCCCCGTCTGCGGGGGCACGGCACCGGGGAGCTGTTTTTT.

The V gene is TRBV6-5, the J gene TRBJ2-7; TRBD2 aligns across 8 bases. V was pared by 2 bases and J by 4 bases, with 4 bases of the junction left unmatched. The CDR3 is 14 amino acids. Per germline, CDR1 MNHEY and CDR2 SVGAGI. The CDR3 sequence is CASSYAGRGYEQYF. In nucleotides, the CDR3 is TGTGCCAGCAGTTACGCCGGGAGGGGATACGAGCAGTACTTC.

The V gene is TRBV18, the J gene TRBJ2-1, with D possibly matching TRBD2 (5 bases). Germline V gives CDR1 KGHSH, CDR2 LQKENI. The CDR3 is 15 amino acids. V was cut by 1 base and J by 4 bases, with 11 bases left in between. This chain's CDR3 is CASSPRSREYNEQFF. CDR3 in DNA: TGTGCCAGCTCACCACGGTCCCGGGAATACAATGAGCAGTTCTTC. The full variable domain, its missing parts supplied by reference TRBV18 and TRBJ2-1, is NAGVMQNPRHLVRRRGQEARLRCSPMKGHSHVYWYRQLPEEGLKFMVYLQKENIIDESGMPKERFSAEFPKEGPSILRIQQVVRGDSAAYFCASSPRSREYNEQFFGPGTRLTVL.

CDR3 sequence reads: CASSMTSPYNEQFF. The DNA for the CDR3 is TGTGCCAGTAGTATGACTAGCCCCTACAATGAGCAGTTCTTC. This chain joins TRBV19 and TRBJ2-1; 7 bases are shared with TRBD2. V lost 3 bases, J lost 2 bases, and 1 base stayed unmatched. Germline values: CDR1 LNHDA, CDR2 SQIVND (reference sequence). This CDR3 has 14 amino acids.

The chain links TRBV19 to TRBJ1-3, with 9 nucleotides matching TRBD1. Germline CDR1 is LNHDA and CDR2 is SQIVND (reference sequence). Trimming cost V 3 bases and J 2 bases; bases outside gene matches: 5. The CDR3 totals 16 residues. The chain's CDR3 is CASSIVQGAAGNTIYF. The DNA of the CDR3 is TGTGCCAGTAGTATCGTACAGGGGGCCGCTGGAAACACCATATATTTT.